Here is one T cell receptor (beta chain) with its context. The antigen it binds to is not known. Per-base qualities were not stored, and no clone one base away is much larger. The data were taken from a study of blood T cells in healthy people across ages (dated by TCRdb to about 2015). Study-wide context: Template switching captured roughly one uniquely barcoded TCR beta cDNA molecule per two T cells in model experiments. The donors were split into four age groups: young (average around 17 years), middle-aged (around 40), aged (about 62) and long-lived (approximately 80). Using deep sequencing normalized with unique cDNA molecular identifiers, the study measured how TCR beta repertoire diversity changes with age. For two donors (one aged 18 to 30 and one aged 80 or older), the study analyzed two additional independent replicas of 1 million unique cDNA reads from the same blood draw. To avoid experimental bias, donors of different ages were randomly spread across the sequencing lanes.

Systemically healthy Caucasian individuals from Russia, approximately 39 in total and aged about 6 to 100 years, were included as donors. Each donor gave 8 to 10 milliliters of peripheral blood, drawn into EDTA-treated Vacutainer tubes. Ficoll-Paque density-gradient centrifugation was used to isolate PBMCs, with at least 6.5 million per sample. Trizol reagent was used to extract total RNA from PBMCs, with at least 6 micrograms per sample. Naive CD45RAhigh/CD27high T cell percentages were measured by flow cytometry on a PBMC aliquot from every donor. The germline V gene supplies CDR1 SGHRS and CDR2 YFSETQ. Trimming leaves V shorter by 6 bases and J shorter by 3 bases, with the junction holding 7 bases beyond the gene matches. The CDR3, from cysteine to phenylalanine, totals 15 residues. The DNA shown is the 45-base CDR3, in frame from base 1. Library preparation was by 5' RACE. Sequencing instrument: Illumina HiSeq 2500. A second PCR of about 7 to 12 cycles was run with a J-beta primer mix and a sample-barcoded 5' primer. A unique molecular identifier was introduced onto each TCR beta cDNA molecule by a template-switch 5' adaptor carrying 12 random nucleotides. Each sample yielded at least 2.5 million CDR3-containing paired-end reads. First-strand cDNA was synthesized from all RNA with the Mint cDNA synthesis kit, primed by a TRBC-specific oligonucleotide. After uracil-DNA glycosylase treatment, a first 18-cycle PCR used universal primers M1SS and BC2_uni_R on all cDNA. The paper's data handling went like this. Normalization of each sample was performed by random selection of 1 million high-quality reads, each carrying a distinct molecular identifier. Reads sharing molecular identifiers were discarded rather than binned into consensus sequences. MiTCR, with a Q25 quality threshold and the strictest error-elimination algorithm, was used for CDR3 identification, clonotype clustering and error correction. A nonparametric unseen species model using Euler transformation provided a lower-bound estimate of total TCR beta diversity. The raw public data were reprocessed by TCRdb itself: fastp quality trimming at Q25, MiXCR clonotype calling, in-frame beta chains only. Under each unique CDR3 protein, matching rows form one entry showing the most common genes and DNA. These V and J calls derive from TCRdb rather than the authors' analysis. The sample table lists approximately 690,000 distinct CDR3 sequences, roughly two fifths of them with a count of one. Of the sample, 30% falls within the top ten clones.

The investigation overall reported the following: Because profiling used bulk unsorted PBMCs, naive and antigen-experienced compartments could not be compared conclusively. Observed TCR beta diversity per million T cells fell roughly linearly with age, and a significant reduction was already apparent by age approximately 40. Compared with the aged group, the long-lived group had more naive CD4+ T cells, fewer expanded clones and increased TCR diversity, a pattern suggesting age selection. There was a strong correlation between observed TCR beta diversity and the percentage of naive T cells measured by flow cytometry. The CMV infection status of donors was not known, potentially confounding age-related changes in expanded clonotypes. Estimates of total diversity based on one million sequenced T cells were regarded as lower bounds and as underestimates.

In this chain, TRBV5-1 is recombined with TRBJ1-4; 8 junctional bases match TRBD1. This clonotype was obtained from a man older than 75 in good health. Sequenced sample: blood. The CDR3 protein: CASNTGGSSNEKLFF. The DNA sequence is given as TGCGCCAGCAACACAGGGGGAAGTTCTAATGAAAAACTGTTTTTT.